This TCR beta chain was retrieved from a study of molecular identifiers for immune sequencing clone quantification. Using its own MiXCR run on the PCR reads, TCRdb lists one record per CDR3 protein. The sample yields around 300,000 distinct CDR3 sequences, roughly 24% seen once. The clonotype was recovered from a human donor in good health. Some libraries in this study had Jurkat cell RNA spiked in. Specimen: naive CD8+ T cells from blood, with Jurkat cell RNA spiked in. Stated subset: FACS-sorted CD8+CD4-CCR7+CD45RA+ naive T cells.

CDR3 nucleotide sequence: TGTGCCAGCAGCTCACATAAGACAAGACAGTCCGGGACCCAGTACTTC. This sequence encodes CASSSHKTRQSGTQYF. The genes are TRBV5-5 and TRBJ2-5; possibly TRBD1 for D (5 bases). The CDR3 sequence is 16 residues long. V was clipped by 3 bases and J by 7 bases, with 22 bases between them. Germline-derived CDR1 and CDR2 are SGHKS and YYEKEE (reference sequence).